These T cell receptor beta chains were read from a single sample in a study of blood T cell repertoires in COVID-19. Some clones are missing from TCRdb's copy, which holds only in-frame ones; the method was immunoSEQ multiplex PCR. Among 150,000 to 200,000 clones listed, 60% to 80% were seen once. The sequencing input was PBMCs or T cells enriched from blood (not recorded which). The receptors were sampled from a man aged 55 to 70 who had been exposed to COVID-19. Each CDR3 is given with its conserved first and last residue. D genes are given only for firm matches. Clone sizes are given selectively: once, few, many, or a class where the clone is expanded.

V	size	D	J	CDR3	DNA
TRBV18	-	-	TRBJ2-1	CASSRGRDWNNEQFF	TGTGCCAGCTCACGGGGACGGGACTGGAACAATGAGCAGTTCTTC
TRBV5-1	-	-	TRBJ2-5	CASSLAAKVETQYF	TGCGCCAGCAGCTTGGCTGCGAAAGTGGAGACCCAGTACTTC
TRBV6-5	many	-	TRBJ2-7	CASSQFSSYEQYF	TGTGCCAGCAGTCAATTTTCCAGCTACGAGCAGTACTTC
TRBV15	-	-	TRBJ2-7	CATSRGQVDEQYF	TGTGCCACCAGCAGAGGACAGGTGGACGAGCAGTACTTC
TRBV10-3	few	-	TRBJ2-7	CAISLGGPDEQYF	TGTGCCATCTCCCTAGGGGGTCCGGACGAGCAGTACTTC
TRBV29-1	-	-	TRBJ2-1	CSYVLADEQFF	TGCAGCTACGTCCTTGCGGATGAGCAGTTCTTC
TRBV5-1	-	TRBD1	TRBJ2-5	CASTWGTGGAEAETQYF	TGCGCCAGCACCTGGGGGACAGGGGGCGCAGAGGCAGAGACCCAGTACTTC
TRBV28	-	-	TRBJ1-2	CASSLRVEYYGYTF	TGTGCCAGCAGTTTACGGGTGGAATACTATGGCTACACCTTC
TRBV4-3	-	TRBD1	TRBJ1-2	CASSHEQGAAGYTF	TGCGCCAGCAGCCATGAGCAGGGGGCGGCTGGCTACACCTTC
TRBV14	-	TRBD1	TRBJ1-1	CASSQRTGMNTEAFF	TGTGCCAGCAGCCAGAGGACAGGGATGAACACTGAAGCTTTCTTT
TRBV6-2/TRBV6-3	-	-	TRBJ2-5	CASSYWREETQYF	TGTGCCAGCAGTTACTGGAGAGAAGAGACCCAGTACTTC
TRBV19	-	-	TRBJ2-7	CASSPQSGHRGGEQYF	TGTGCCAGTAGTCCCCAATCGGGACACCGGGGCGGCGAGCAGTACTTC
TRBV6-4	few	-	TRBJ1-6	CASSDRGSHSSPLHF	TGTGCCAGCAGTGACCGCGGAAGCCACTCTTCACCCCTCCACTTT
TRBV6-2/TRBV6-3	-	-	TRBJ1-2	CASSDSPFDRRGGYTF	TGTGCCAGCAGTGACTCCCCCTTCGACAGGAGAGGAGGCTACACCTTC
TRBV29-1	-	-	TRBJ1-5	CSAWDPGDQPQHF	TGCAGCGCCTGGGACCCAGGGGATCAGCCCCAGCATTTT
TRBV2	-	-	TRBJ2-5	CASSELQGGLGEETQYF	TGTGCCAGCAGTGAACTACAGGGAGGACTAGGTGAAGAGACCCAGTACTTC
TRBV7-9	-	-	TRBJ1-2	CASSQDARHGYTF	TGTGCCAGCAGCCAAGATGCCAGGCATGGCTACACCTTC
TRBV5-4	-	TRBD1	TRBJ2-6	CASSRGDRATGANVLTF	TGTGCCAGCAGCCGGGGGGACAGGGCGACTGGGGCCAACGTCCTGACTTTC
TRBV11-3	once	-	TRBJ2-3	CASSLETGAETDTQYF	TGTGCCAGCAGCTTAGAAACGGGAGCTGAGACAGATACGCAGTATTTT
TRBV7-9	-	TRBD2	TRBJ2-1	CASSLALAERNEQFF	TGTGCCAGCAGCTTAGCACTAGCGGAACGGAATGAGCAGTTCTTC
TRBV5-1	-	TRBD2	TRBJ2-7	CASSSPLAGSYEQYF	TGCGCCAGCAGCTCGCCATTAGCGGGCTCCTACGAGCAGTACTTC
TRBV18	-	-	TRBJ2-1	CASSQNTRGSYNEQFF	TGTGCCAGCTCACAAAACACCCGTGGCTCCTACAATGAGCAGTTCTTC
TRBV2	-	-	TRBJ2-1	CASSEALRGGEQFF	TGTGCCAGCAGTGAAGCGCTTCGGGGAGGTGAGCAGTTCTTC
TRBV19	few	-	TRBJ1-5	CASSIGGRNQPQHF	TGTGCCAGTAGTATCGGAGGACGGAATCAGCCCCAGCATTTT
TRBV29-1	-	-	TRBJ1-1	CSVKGVANTEAFF	TGCAGCGTGAAAGGTGTAGCCAACACTGAAGCTTTCTTT
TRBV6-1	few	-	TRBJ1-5	CASSEDGARSNQPQHF	TGTGCCAGCAGTGAAGATGGGGCCCGTAGCAATCAGCCCCAGCATTTT
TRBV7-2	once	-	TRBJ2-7	CASSLADSRSYEQYF	TGTGCCAGCAGCTTAGCAGACAGTCGCTCCTACGAGCAGTACTTC
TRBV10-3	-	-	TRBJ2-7	CAISESSQVNGEQYF	TGTGCCATCAGTGAGTCGTCTCAGGTAAACGGCGAGCAGTACTTC
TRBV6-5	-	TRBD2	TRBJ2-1	CASSYQAGVYNEQFF	TGTGCCAGCAGTTACCAAGCGGGAGTCTACAATGAGCAGTTCTTC
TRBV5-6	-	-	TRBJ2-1	CASSLRGIFYNEQFF	TGTGCCAGCAGCTTGCGCGGGATTTTTTACAATGAGCAGTTCTTC
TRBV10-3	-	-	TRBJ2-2	CAITADLRTGELFF	TGTGCCATCACGGCTGACCTGAGGACCGGGGAGCTGTTTTTT
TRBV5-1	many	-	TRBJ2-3	CASSLGQYRTDTQYF	TGCGCCAGCAGCTTGGGACAATACCGCACAGATACGCAGTATTTT
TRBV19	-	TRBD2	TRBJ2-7	CASRERGRGGAYEQYF	TGTGCCAGTAGAGAAAGGGGTCGTGGGGGGGCCTACGAGCAGTACTTC
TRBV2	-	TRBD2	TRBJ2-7	CASVPGLALLYEQYF	TGTGCCAGCGTTCCGGGACTAGCGCTACTCTACGAGCAGTACTTC
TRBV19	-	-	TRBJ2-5	CASSEGGDSGQRATQYF	TGTGCCAGTAGTGAGGGGGGTGATAGCGGGCAAAGGGCGACCCAGTACTTC
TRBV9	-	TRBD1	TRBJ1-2	CASSVSPGQSNYGYTF	TGTGCCAGCAGCGTTTCTCCGGGACAGTCTAACTATGGCTACACCTTC
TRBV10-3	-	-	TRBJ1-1	CAISEYRAGTEAFF	TGTGCCATCAGTGAGTACAGGGCAGGCACTGAAGCTTTCTTT
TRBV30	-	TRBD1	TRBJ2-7	CAWTFPGQAYEQYF	TGTGCCTGGACCTTCCCGGGACAGGCCTACGAGCAGTACTTC
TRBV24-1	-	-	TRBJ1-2	CATSDPGRGGSSYGYTF	TGTGCCACCAGTGATCCCGGACGGGGGGGAAGTAGCTATGGCTACACCTTC
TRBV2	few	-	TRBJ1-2	CASRTDNYGYTF	TGTGCCAGCAGAACAGATAACTATGGCTACACCTTC
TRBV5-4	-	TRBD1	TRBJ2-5	CASSLTGGQETQYF	TGTGCCAGCAGCTTGACAGGGGGCCAAGAGACCCAGTACTTC
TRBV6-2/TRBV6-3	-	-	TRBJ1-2	CASSSGTSPNYGYTF	TGTGCCAGCAGTAGCGGGACATCTCCCAACTATGGCTACACCTTC
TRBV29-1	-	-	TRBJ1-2	CSVGGAGGYTF	TGCAGCGTTGGCGGGGCGGGTGGCTACACCTTC
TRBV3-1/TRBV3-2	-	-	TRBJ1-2	CASSGTPTNYGYTF	TGTGCCAGCAGCGGGACACCTACTAACTATGGCTACACCTTC
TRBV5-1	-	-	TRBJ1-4	CASSLGDSRNEKLFF	TGCGCCAGCAGCTTGGGCGACAGCCGTAATGAAAAACTGTTTTTT
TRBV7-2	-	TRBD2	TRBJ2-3	CASSLRPSGTSTDTQYF	TGTGCCAGCAGCCTTAGACCGAGCGGGACTAGCACAGATACGCAGTATTTT
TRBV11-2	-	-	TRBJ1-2	CASSLEGRHYGYTF	TGTGCCAGCAGCTTAGAGGGCAGACACTATGGCTACACCTTC
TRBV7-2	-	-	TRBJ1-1	CASSLGRGNTEAFF	TGTGCCAGCAGCTTAGGCAGGGGGAACACTGAAGCTTTCTTT
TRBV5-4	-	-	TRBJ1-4	CASSKQGLTNEKLFF	TGTGCCAGCAGCAAGCAGGGGTTGACTAATGAAAAACTGTTTTTT
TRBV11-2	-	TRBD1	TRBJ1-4	CASSLWDPLTGVLDEKLFF	TGTGCCAGCAGCTTATGGGACCCACTGACAGGGGTTTTGGATGAAAAACTGTTTTTT
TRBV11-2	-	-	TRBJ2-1	CASSLESSRGRQFF	TGTGCCAGCAGCTTAGAGAGTAGCAGAGGGCGGCAGTTCTTC
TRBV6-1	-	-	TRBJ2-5	CASSEWGSLQETQYF	TGTGCCAGCAGTGAATGGGGCAGTCTACAAGAGACCCAGTACTTC
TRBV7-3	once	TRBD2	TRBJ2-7	CASSSELAGVHEQYF	TGTGCCAGCAGCTCGGAACTAGCGGGAGTCCACGAGCAGTACTTC
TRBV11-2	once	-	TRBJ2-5	CASSLDPPVTEETQYF	TGTGCCAGCAGCTTAGATCCCCCCGTCACGGAGGAGACCCAGTACTTC
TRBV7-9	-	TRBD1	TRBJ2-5	CASSPRTGLETQYF	TGTGCCAGCAGCCCAAGGACAGGGTTAGAGACCCAGTACTTC
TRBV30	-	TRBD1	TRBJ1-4	CACYGTGTEKLFF	TGTGCCTGTTATGGGACAGGGACCGAAAAACTGTTTTTT